These 10 T cell receptor beta chains originate from one sample sequenced in a study of cytomegalovirus exposure and HLA in healthy donors. Sequenced by immunoSEQ multiplex PCR; TCRdb stores in-frame clones only, minus some. The table has under 400,000 clones, approximately 85% seen once. The sample taken for sequencing was PBMCs. These receptors were taken from a man aged 30-40 years in good health and CMV-seronegative.

As to this clone: Relative to the germline gene, one junction end is altered; a read error may explain this. The V gene is TRBV5-1, the J gene TRBJ2-7; 9 bases agree with TRBD1. CDR3 length: 11 amino acids. The germline V gene has CDR1 SGHRS and CDR2 YFSETQ. The CDR3 DNA follows: TGCGCCAGCAGCTCCGGGACAGGGAGGGACTTC. It yields the protein CASSSGTGRDF. Full variable domain (missing parts from reference TRBV5-1 and TRBJ2-7): KAGVTQTPRYLIKTRGQQVTLSCSPISGHRSVSWYQQTPGQGLQFLFEYFSETQRNKGNFPGRFSGRQFSNSRSEMNVSTLELGDSALYLCASSSGTGRDFGPGTRLTVT.

The chain joins TRBV4-1 to TRBJ2-5; tentative D call: TRBD1 (5 bases). Germline-derived CDR1 and CDR2 are MGHRA and YSYEKL. The CDR3 covers 16 residues. V was cut by 0 bases and J by 7 bases, with 18 bases left in between. This CDR3 reads CASSQDKGQARGTQYF. The CDR3 region has the DNA TGCGCCAGCAGCCAAGATAAAGGACAAGCTAGGGGGACCCAGTACTTC.

Written as DNA, the CDR3 is TGTGCCAGCAGTTACTCTGGGCATCGTAATGAAAAACTGTTTTTT. As protein: CASSYSGHRNEKLFF. V and J are TRBV6-5 and TRBJ1-4; no reliable D call. Deletions cut 0 bases from V and 4 bases from J, with 9 bases between. The CDR3 loop spans 15 amino acids. The germline V gene has CDR1 MNHEY and CDR2 SVGAGI.

This chain links TRBV29-1 with TRBJ2-7; maybe TRBD1 (6 bases). CDR1 is SQVTM, CDR2 ANQGSEA, per germline. The CDR3 covers 13 residues. Trimming stripped 0 bases from V and 2 bases from J, with 8 bases between. For the CDR3, the DNA is TGCAGCGTTGAAGAACAGGGTACCTACGAGCAGTACTTC. It translates to CSVEEQGTYEQYF.

The rearrangement joins TRBV15 to TRBJ1-4, with D tentatively TRBD1 (5 bases). V was clipped by 5 bases and J by 7 bases, with 20 bases between them. The CDR3 covers 16 residues. Germline-derived CDR1 and CDR2 are LNHNV and YYDKDF (reference sequence). The CDR3 nucleotides read TGTGCCACCAGCGCGACTGGTGGGGCGCTTGCTGAAAAACTGTTTTTT. It codes for CATSATGGALAEKLFF.

The chain carries TRBV2 and TRBJ2-5, with TRBD2 identical over 14 bases. J lost 0 bases, V lost 5 bases, and 5 bases had no gene match. Germline assignment: CDR1 SNHLY and CDR2 FYNNEI. The CDR3 has 17 amino acids. CDR3 DNA: TGTGCCAGCAGTCGGACTAGCGGGGGGACCTACCAAGAGACCCAGTACTTC. It specifies CASSRTSGGTYQETQYF.

CDR3 nucleotide sequence: TGTGCCAGCAGCTATTCCGCCTTTAGCTACGAGCAGTACTTC. It is translated as CASSYSAFSYEQYF. The J gene is TRBJ2-7, the V gene TRBV6-5; no firm D call. Trimming removed 6 bases from V and 3 bases from J, with 15 bases in between. This CDR3 contains 14 residues. CDR1 and CDR2 (germline): MNHEY, SVGAGI.

The chain links TRBV4-1 to TRBJ1-6; D gene unclear. The CDR3 sequence is 14 residues long. Per the germline V gene, CDR1 is MGHRA and CDR2 is YSYEKL. V was cut by 10 bases and J by 3 bases, with 13 bases left in between. The DNA of the CDR3 is TGCGCCATCGGATCAGGCTTCTATAATTCACCCCTCCACTTT. It encodes CAIGSGFYNSPLHF.

The J gene is TRBJ1-2, the V gene TRBV11-2; the D is unclear. The length of the CDR3 is 13 residues. Per germline, CDR1 SGHAT and CDR2 FQNNGV. V was cut by 0 bases and J by 8 bases, with 10 bases left in between. CDR3 in DNA: TGTGCCAGCAGCTTAGAACCAGATTCCGGCTACACCTTC. Residues: CASSLEPDSGYTF.

This chain joins TRBV6-1 and TRBJ1-5, with 11 bases matching TRBD1. Germline V gives CDR1 MNHNS, CDR2 SASEGT. CDR3 length equals 16 residues. After removal of 2 bases from V and 2 bases from J, the junction contained 2 bases not matched to a gene. The CDR3 is CASSERTGGRNQPQHF. The CDR3 DNA reads TGTGCCAGCAGTGAAAGGACAGGGGGCCGCAATCAGCCCCAGCATTTT.